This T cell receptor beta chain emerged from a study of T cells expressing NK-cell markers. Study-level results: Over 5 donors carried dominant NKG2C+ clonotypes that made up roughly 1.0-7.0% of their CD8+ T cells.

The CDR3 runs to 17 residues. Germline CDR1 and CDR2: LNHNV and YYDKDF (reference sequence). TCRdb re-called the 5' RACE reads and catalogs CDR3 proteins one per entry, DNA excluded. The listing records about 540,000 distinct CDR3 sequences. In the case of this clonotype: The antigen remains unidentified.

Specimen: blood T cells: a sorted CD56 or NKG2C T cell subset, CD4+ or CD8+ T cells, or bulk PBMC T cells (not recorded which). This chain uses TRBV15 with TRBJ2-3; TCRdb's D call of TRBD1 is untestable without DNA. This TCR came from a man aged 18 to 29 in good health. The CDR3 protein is CATSRGSRGSVTDTQYF.